One sample yielded the 32 T cell receptor beta chains listed below, sequenced in a study of naive and memory T cell subsets. An equimolar mix of two oligonucleotides served as the beta constant-region primer for TRBC1 and TRBC2. TCRdb called the UMI-ligation and nested PCR reads again in MiXCR, with one record for every CDR3 protein. The sample gives more than 25,000 distinct CDR3 sequences, about 11% of which show up once; around a sixth is in the top ten. The sample comprised effector memory CD4+ T cells from blood. Subset reported: effector memory, CD45RA- CD27-. The source of these receptors is a human donor in good health.

This clonotype was seen more than once but under ten times. The chain has TRBV20-1 and TRBJ1-1; D may be TRBD1 (6 bases). The length of the CDR3 is 14 residues. Germline V gene data show CDR1 as DFQATT and CDR2 as SNEGSKA (reference sequence). V was pared by 2 bases and J by 6 bases, with 16 bases between. Here the CDR3 DNA reads TGCAGTGCTAGACCCCCCAGGGGCCGGGCTGAAGCTTTCTTT. Its translation: CSARPPRGRAEAFF.

V gene TRBV20-1 combines with J gene TRBJ1-1; no firm D call. CDR1 is DFQATT, CDR2 SNEGSKA, per germline (reference sequence). The CDR3 extends over 13 amino acids. Trimming left V 5 bases short and J 0 bases short, with 10 bases between. The CDR3 loop reads CSAPAQMNTEAFF. The CDR3 region has the DNA TGCAGTGCTCCGGCTCAGATGAACACTGAAGCTTTCTTT.

This clonotype was detected a few times. The J gene is TRBJ2-7, the V gene TRBV29-1; 9 bases agree with TRBD1. The ends lost 7 bases at V and 4 bases at J; junction bases unmatched: 8. The CDR3 has 13 amino acids. The germline CDR1 and CDR2 sequences are SQVTM and ANQGSEA. Here the CDR3 reads CSAIPGTGYEQYF. For the CDR3, the DNA is TGCAGCGCTATTCCCGGGACAGGGTACGAGCAGTACTTC.

The sample holds a few counts of this clonotype. The CDR3 reads CASSQVSAGDTDTQYF. CDR3 DNA sequence: TGCGCCAGCAGCCAAGTTTCCGCGGGGGACACAGATACGCAGTATTTT. The V and J genes are TRBV4-1 and TRBJ2-3; 7 bases map to TRBD2. The CDR3 extends over 16 amino acids. The trim removed 1 base at V and 2 bases at J, leaving 6 bases unmatched. Germline lookup yields CDR1 MGHRA and CDR2 YSYEKL.

The rearrangement links TRBV30 to TRBJ1-1; D is undetermined. Germline CDR1 is GTSNPN and CDR2 is SVGIG (reference sequence). CDR3 length: 12 residues. V was cut by 1 base and J by 0 bases, with 3 bases left in between. CDR3 DNA sequence: TGTGCCTGGAGTGATGTGAACACTGAAGCTTTCTTT. Its translation: CAWSDVNTEAFF.

V usage is TRBV12-3 or TRBV12-4 and J usage is TRBJ1-1; no firm D call. This CDR3 region has 14 residues. The V and J ends lost 5 bases and 6 bases respectively, with 16 bases between them. CDR3 sequence (DNA): TGTGCCAGCAGTCAAAGACGGGTTGGGCCTGAAGCTTTCTTT. It is translated as CASSQRRVGPEAFF.

At least ten counts were recorded for this clonotype. The rearrangement links TRBV20-1 to TRBJ2-7; D possibly corresponds to TRBD2 (6 bases). This CDR3 is 13 amino acids long. The germline V and J ends were trimmed by 3 bases and 4 bases, with 13 bases remaining between them. CDR1 is DFQATT and CDR2 is SNEGSKA in the germline V gene (reference sequence). The DNA for the CDR3 is TGCAGTGCTAGGGTGGCGGGGCTATACGAGCAGTACTTC. Translation: CSARVAGLYEQYF.

This clonotype was detected a few times. The chain uses TRBV20-1 and TRBJ2-1; 7 bases align to TRBD2. The germline V gene has CDR1 DFQATT and CDR2 SNEGSKA (reference sequence). The CDR3 is 16 amino acids. V lost 3 bases, J lost 5 bases, and 13 bases stayed unmatched. The CDR3 sequence: CSARGGAGSMHNEQFF. CDR3 DNA: TGCAGTGCTAGGGGGGGAGCGGGGTCGATGCACAATGAGCAGTTCTTC.

V is TRBV7-9 and J is TRBJ2-3, with 8 bases matching TRBD1. The CDR3 loop spans 17 amino acids. CDR1 and CDR2 from the germline V gene are SEHNR and FQNEAQ (reference sequence). V dropped 1 base and J dropped 3; count of bases not matched to a gene: 9. The CDR3 spells CASSLGGTGDRTDTQYF. The DNA for the CDR3 is TGTGCCAGCAGCTTAGGTGGAACAGGGGACAGGACAGATACGCAGTATTTT.

This clonotype was found a few times. V and J are TRBV7-8 and TRBJ1-3; 12 nucleotides agree with TRBD1. The CDR3 runs to 19 residues. In germline, CDR1 is SGHVS, CDR2 FQNEAQ. After removal of 4 bases from V and 0 bases from J, the junction contained 10 bases not matched to a gene. The CDR3 nucleotides read TGTGCCAGCAGCTCACCCGCGGGGGACAGGGGGCCCTCTGGAAACACCATATATTTT. This codes for CASSSPAGDRGPSGNTIYF.

This clonotype was counted only a few times. The chain has TRBV7-2 and TRBJ1-2; D might be TRBD1 (5 bases). Germline CDR1 reads SGHTA; CDR2 reads FQGNSA. The CDR3 runs 14 residues. Trimming removed 5 bases from V and 4 bases from J, with 14 bases in between. The CDR3 region has the DNA TGTGCCAGCAGCCCCCAGGGACGGACCTATGGCTACACCTTC. Translation gives CASSPQGRTYGYTF.

In this sample, this clonotype turned up many times. The rearrangement links TRBV7-2 to TRBJ2-3; 12 nucleotides match TRBD2. V was pared by 3 bases and J by 4 bases, with 5 bases of the junction left unmatched. Germline loops: CDR1 SGHTA, CDR2 FQGNSA. The CDR3 totals 16 residues. Here the CDR3 reads CASSFLAGGSSDTQYF. As DNA, the CDR3 is TGTGCCAGCAGCTTCCTAGCGGGAGGGTCATCAGATACGCAGTATTTT. Variable domain in full (rest from reference TRBV7-2 and TRBJ2-3): GAGVSQSPSNKVTEKGKDVELRCDPISGHTALYWYRQSLGQGLEFLIYFQGNSAPDKSGLPSDRFSAERTGGSVSTLTIQRTQQEDSAVYLCASSFLAGGSSDTQYFGPGTRLTVL.

This clonotype was recorded many times. CDR3 in DNA: TGTGCCAGCAGTTTATTCGACCTGGAGGAGTGGGCTAATGAAAAACTGTTTTTT. The encoded protein is CASSLFDLEEWANEKLFF. This chain links TRBV12-3 or TRBV12-4 with TRBJ1-4; no firm D call. This CDR3 has 18 residues. The germline V and J ends were trimmed by 2 bases and 3 bases, with 19 bases remaining between them.

This clonotype has at least ten counts. The rearrangement uses TRBV7-9 and TRBJ2-2, with 9 positions matching TRBD1. There are 15 residues in the CDR3. With 4 bases clipped from V and 4 bases from J, the junction kept 4 bases outside the gene matches. CDR1 is SEHNR, CDR2 FQNEAQ, per germline (reference sequence). For the CDR3, the DNA is TGTGCCAGCAGCTACAGGGGGCGCATCACCGGGGAGCTGTTTTTT. Translated, it gives CASSYRGRITGELFF. Complete variable domain (other parts from reference TRBV7-9 and TRBJ2-2): DTGVSQNPRHKITKRGQNVTFRCDPISEHNRLYWYRQTLGQGPEFLTYFQNEAQLEKSRLLSDRFSAERPKGSFSTLEIQRTEQGDSAMYLCASSYRGRITGELFFGEGSRLTVL.

The DNA for the CDR3 is TGTGCCAGCAGCTTGGACGGGAGGGGCGATGAGCAGTTCTTC. Amino acids: CASSLDGRGDEQFF. The rearrangement joins TRBV5-6 to TRBJ2-1; the match to TRBD2 covers 8 bases. CDR3 size: 14 residues. From germline, CDR1 is SGHDT and CDR2 YYEEEE. V shed 0 bases and J 8 bases; nucleotides not matched to a gene: 4.

The CDR3, as DNA: TGTGCCATCAGTGAAAGGCAGGACAATGAGCAGTTCTTC. This translates into CAISERQDNEQFF. The chain carries TRBV10-3 and TRBJ2-1; D unresolved. This CDR3 spans 13 amino acids. Between the trimmed V and J ends, which lost 3 bases and 5 bases, there was a span of 8 bases. CDR1 is ENHRY and CDR2 is SYGVKD in the germline V gene.

V is TRBV20-1 and J is TRBJ2-5; 16 nucleotides line up with TRBD2. This CDR3 spans 19 amino acids. CDR1 DFQATT and CDR2 SNEGSKA come from the germline V gene (reference sequence). Trimming at V came to 3 bases and at J to 6 bases, leaving 16 bases not matched to a gene. Here the CDR3 reads CSARGAGLAGGRGEKTQYF. In nucleotides, the CDR3 is TGCAGTGCTAGGGGAGCGGGACTAGCGGGGGGGCGAGGGGAAAAGACCCAGTACTTC.

The chain carries TRBV30 and TRBJ2-6, with a possible D match to TRBD1 (5 bases). CDR3 length equals 17 residues. V was clipped by 0 bases and J by 2 bases, with 14 bases between them. CDR1 is GTSNPN, CDR2 SVGIG, per germline (reference sequence). CDR3: CAWSVHRGITGANVLTF. The CDR3 DNA reads TGTGCCTGGAGTGTACATAGGGGTATCACTGGGGCCAACGTCCTGACTTTC.

This clonotype appeared many times. The chain has TRBV20-1 and TRBJ2-6, with unresolved D. The CDR3 is 16 residues long. Germline CDR1 DFQATT, CDR2 SNEGSKA (reference sequence). The V end was cut by 3 bases, the J end by 0 bases, with 12 bases between. The CDR3 protein is CSARTSTISGANVLTF. The CDR3 coding sequence is TGCAGTGCTAGGACCTCTACTATCTCTGGGGCCAACGTCCTGACTTTC.

This clonotype was counted at least ten times. The V and J genes are TRBV12-3 or TRBV12-4 and TRBJ1-1; weak D call: TRBD1 (5 bases). V was pared by 8 bases and J by 3 bases, with 13 bases between. The CDR3 spans 13 residues. This chain's CDR3 is CASAYEGHTEAFF. CDR3 DNA sequence: TGTGCCAGCGCCTACGAGGGACACACTGAAGCTTTCTTT.

In this sample, this clonotype turned up a few times. This sequence joins TRBV7-2 and TRBJ1-5; 7 bases fit TRBD1. Germline assignment: CDR1 SGHTA and CDR2 FQGNSA. The CDR3 contains 15 residues. V trimming: 1 base; J trimming: 7 bases; junction bases outside the gene matches: 7. The chain's CDR3 is CASSLDRGREQPQHF. DNA of the CDR3: TGTGCCAGCAGCTTAGACAGGGGAAGGGAACAGCCCCAGCATTTT. Full variable domain (rest looked up from reference TRBV7-2 and TRBJ1-5): GAGVSQSPSNKVTEKGKDVELRCDPISGHTALYWYRQSLGQGLEFLIYFQGNSAPDKSGLPSDRFSAERTGGSVSTLTIQRTQQEDSAVYLCASSLDRGREQPQHFGDGTRLSIL.

This clonotype occurred many times. The V gene is TRBV20-1, the J gene TRBJ2-1, with D possibly being TRBD1 (5 bases). The V gene lost 4 bases and the J gene lost 5 bases, with 12 bases spanning the gap. The V gene's germline CDR1 is DFQATT and CDR2 SNEGSKA (reference sequence). CDR3 length: 13 amino acids. The chain's CDR3 is CSATLGVNNEQFF. The CDR3 region has the DNA TGCAGTGCTACCTTAGGGGTAAACAATGAGCAGTTCTTC.

This chain joins TRBV18 and TRBJ1-2, with 8 bases identical to TRBD1. Germline V gene lookup returns CDR1 KGHSH and CDR2 LQKENI. With V trimmed by 6 bases and J by 1 base, 7 bases remained unmatched. CDR3 length: 15 residues. This CDR3 reads CASSKGQGFNYGYTF. The CDR3 region has the DNA TGTGCCAGCTCGAAAGGACAGGGATTTAACTATGGCTACACCTTC.

V usage is TRBV12-3 or TRBV12-4 and J usage is TRBJ2-6; unclear D gene. The CDR3 has 15 amino acids. Between the trimmed V and J ends, which lost 3 bases and 3 bases, there was a span of 9 bases. This chain's CDR3 is CASSLILVGANVLTF. The CDR3 nucleotides read TGTGCCAGCAGTTTGATTCTAGTTGGGGCCAACGTCCTGACTTTC.

This chain connects TRBV28 to TRBJ2-1; D uncertain. Trimming took 3 bases from V and 0 from J, leaving 6 bases between them. Looked up from germline, CDR1 is MDHEN and CDR2 is SYDVKM. The CDR3 length is 14 residues. This CDR3 is CASSFRSSYNEQFF. The CDR3 DNA sequence: TGTGCCAGCAGTTTCCGGAGCTCCTACAATGAGCAGTTCTTC.

There are many counts of this clonotype. The J gene is TRBJ2-1, the V gene TRBV7-6, with 16 bases matching TRBD2. Germline V CDR1 and CDR2: SGHVS, FNYEAQ. J was trimmed by 4 bases and V by 9 bases; bases with no gene match: 12. The CDR3 extends over 18 amino acids. CDR3 nucleotides: TGTGCCAGTGCCCCGGGACTAGCGGGAGGGCCAGGTTACAATGAGCAGTTCTTC. This gives the protein CASAPGLAGGPGYNEQFF.

This clonotype was found many times. The chain carries TRBV5-6 and TRBJ2-1; no definite D call. The length of the CDR3 is 15 residues. V was clipped by 1 base and J by 1 base, with 9 bases between them. Germline CDR1 is SGHDT and CDR2 is YYEEEE. The CDR3 reads CASSLFSGSYNEQFF. In DNA, the CDR3 is TGTGCCAGCAGCTTGTTCTCAGGTTCCTACAATGAGCAGTTCTTC.

The chain couples TRBV2 to TRBJ2-7; 10 nucleotides agree with TRBD1. The CDR3 contains 16 residues. Per the germline V gene, CDR1 is SNHLY and CDR2 is FYNNEI. The junction had 9 bases not matched to a gene; V was cut back by 5 bases and J by 2 bases. The CDR3 DNA sequence: TGTGCCAGCAGTTACTCCCGACAGGGGGCTACCTACGAGCAGTACTTC. Amino acid sequence: CASSYSRQGATYEQYF.

This clonotype has just a few counts. This chain joins TRBV20-1 and TRBJ1-2; 8 bases align to TRBD1. Trimming took 3 bases from V and 6 from J; bases not matched to a gene: 9. The CDR3 loop spans 14 amino acids. CDR1 and CDR2 (germline): DFQATT, SNEGSKA (reference sequence). CDR3 sequence: CSARRRGQIDGYTF. The CDR3 DNA follows: TGCAGTGCTAGGCGCAGGGGGCAAATCGATGGCTACACCTTC.

The rearrangement joins TRBV7-9 to TRBJ2-3; tentatively, D is TRBD2 (6 bases). The germline V gene has CDR1 SEHNR and CDR2 FQNEAQ (reference sequence). V lost 1 base and J lost 2, with 7 bases in between. The CDR3 is 14 amino acids. In DNA, the CDR3 is TGTGCCAGCAGCTTAGGGACTACCACAGATACGCAGTATTTT. Its translation is CASSLGTTTDTQYF.

This clonotype was recorded at least ten times. The chain is built from TRBV29-1 and TRBJ1-6; possibly TRBD1 for D (5 bases). The CDR3 spans 13 residues. CDR1 is SQVTM, CDR2 ANQGSEA, per germline. Trimming stripped 7 bases from V and 5 bases from J, with 12 bases between. The CDR3 sequence is CSAKKGNNSPLHF. CDR3 sequence (DNA): TGCAGCGCCAAAAAGGGGAATAATTCACCCCTCCACTTT. The whole variable domain, remainder taken from reference TRBV29-1 and TRBJ1-6, is SAVISQKPSRDICQRGTSLTIQCQVDSQVTMMFWYRQQPGQSLTLIATANQGSEATYESGFVIDKFPISRPNLTFSTLTVSNMSPEDSSIYLCSAKKGNNSPLHFGNGTRLTVT.

This clonotype was seen a few times. The chain uses TRBV19 and TRBJ2-5; D ambiguous. The CDR3 has 15 amino acids. With 5 bases removed from V and 5 bases from J, the gap between germline ends came to 18 bases. Germline CDR1 reads LNHDA; CDR2 reads SQIVND (reference sequence). The CDR3 nucleotides are TGTGCCAGTAGTCCAAGGAGTAGGATGTCGGAGACCCAGTACTTC. It encodes CASSPRSRMSETQYF.